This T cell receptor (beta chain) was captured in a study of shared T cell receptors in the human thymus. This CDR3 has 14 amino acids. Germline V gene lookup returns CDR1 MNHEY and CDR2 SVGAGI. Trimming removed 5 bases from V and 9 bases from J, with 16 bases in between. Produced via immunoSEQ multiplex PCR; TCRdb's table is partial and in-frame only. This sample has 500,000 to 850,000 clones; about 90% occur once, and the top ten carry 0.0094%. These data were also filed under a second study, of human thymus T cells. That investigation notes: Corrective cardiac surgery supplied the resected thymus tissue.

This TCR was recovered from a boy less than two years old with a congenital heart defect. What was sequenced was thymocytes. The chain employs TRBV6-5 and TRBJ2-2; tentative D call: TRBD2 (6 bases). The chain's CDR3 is CASSAAGGGRELFF. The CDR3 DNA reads TGTGCCAGCAGTGCGGCTGGGGGAGGCCGGGAGCTGTTTTTT.